This T cell receptor (beta chain) was recovered during a study of blood T cell repertoires in COVID-19. Clones were read by immunoSEQ multiplex PCR, and TCRdb kept only the in-frame ones, dropping some. The sample holds 150,000 to 200,000 clones; roughly four fifths are singletons and the top ten take around 10%. V shed 7 bases, J shed 8 bases, and the junction held 7 bases outside the gene matches. The germline V gene encodes CDR1 MNHNY and CDR2 SVGAGI (reference sequence). There are 13 residues in the CDR3. This rearrangement joins TRBV6-6 to TRBJ2-3; TRBD1 agrees at 9 bases. This sequence originates from a man aged 60 to 75 with active or convalescent COVID-19. Sequencing was done on a sample of peripheral blood. CDR3 in amino acids: CASTGDRAGTQYF. CDR3 bases: TGTGCCAGCACAGGGGACAGGGCGGGTACGCAGTATTTT.